This TCR beta chain derives from a study of shared clonotypes between healthy human individuals. Study information: CD4 naive and CD4 memory each took three plates per donor, while CD8 naive took two and CD8 memory one.

Study findings and constraints: Naive subsets tended to show greater estimated richness than memory subsets.

With regard to this clone: The antigen is not known.

Here immunoSEQ multiplex PCR was the method, and the copy in TCRdb shows in-frame clones only, minus some. The sample carries 2,500,000 or so clones, around 92% recorded once. Input material: naive CD4+ T cells from PBMCs. The sample's subset: CD45RA+ positively selected. The clonotype originates from a man between 18 and 35 years old in good health. Some clones in this sample may be carry-over from other donors' samples.

The DNA for the CDR3 is TGTGCCAGCAGTAGGGGGCTCACCGGGGAGCTGTTTTTT. Its translation is CASSRGLTGELFF. The chain joins TRBV25-1 to TRBJ2-2, with 7 nucleotides matching TRBD1. In germline, CDR1 is MGHDK, CDR2 SYGVNS. This CDR3 is built from 13 residues. J was trimmed by 4 bases and V by 5 bases; bases with no gene match: 1.